This paragraph covers one T cell receptor (beta chain) sequence. TCRdb independently ran MiXCR on the 5' RACE reads; one entry per CDR3 protein. The sample has about 340,000 distinct CDR3 sequences, approximately 3.9% seen once. These data originate in a study of T cells after yellow fever vaccination. This CDR3 has 15 amino acids. The V gene end was trimmed by 1 base and the J gene end by 7 bases; junction bases not matched to a gene: 3. Germline V gives CDR1 SGHRS, CDR2 YFSETQ. This receptor was identified in a man aged 18 to 35 who received the YFV17D yellow fever vaccine. V and J are TRBV5-1 and TRBJ1-6; TRBD1 matches at 9 bases. The sample here was PBMCs, taken 5 days after the yellow fever booster vaccination. CDR3: CASSLTGTGNSPLHF. The CDR3 DNA is TGCGCCAGCAGCTTGACGGGGACAGGGAATTCACCCCTCCACTTT.